The clone carrying this T cell receptor beta chain was observed a single time. Its specificity is not known. The junction had 5 bases not matched to a gene; V was cut back by 7 bases and J by 5 bases. The CDR3 has 12 residues. The germline V gene has CDR1 SGHDT and CDR2 YYEEEE. This sample was included in a study of cytomegalovirus exposure and HLA in healthy donors. General observations from the study: Within a later analysis, the majority of CMV-associated TCR beta chains appeared HLA-restricted.

Primers: 60 Vbeta forward and 13 Jbeta reverse. Some clones are missing from TCRdb's copy, which holds only in-frame ones; the method was immunoSEQ multiplex PCR. Of roughly 230,000 clones listed, approximately 78% are singletons. The source is a boy younger than 18 in good health and CMV-seronegative. The chain is built from TRBV5-6 and TRBJ1-2; 7 bases line up with TRBD1. Sequenced material: PBMCs. CDR3 DNA: TGTGCCAGCGCCACAGGGGCTTATGGCTACACCTTC. Translation gives CASATGAYGYTF.